This T cell receptor (beta chain) was obtained from a study of T cell changes during pregnancy in multiple sclerosis. V was cut by 10 bases and J by 3 bases, with 13 bases left in between. Germline V gives CDR1 SGHVS, CDR2 FQNEAQ. The CDR3 contains 14 residues. The protocol was immunoSEQ multiplex PCR, while the TCRdb copy is restricted to in-frame clones and leaves out a portion. Among some 40,000 clones listed, around 93% were seen once. Specimen: CD4+ T cells from peripheral blood mononuclear cells, collected in the first trimester of pregnancy. The chain has TRBV7-8 and TRBJ1-6, with D unresolved. This TCR was recovered from a female donor with multiple sclerosis, enrolled in a pregnancy study. For the CDR3, the DNA is TGTGCCACCACGACGGGAATCTATAATTCACCCCTCCACTTT. Translating it yields CATTTGIYNSPLHF.